This TCR beta chain was sequenced for a study of cytomegalovirus exposure and HLA in healthy donors. With 60 Vbeta and 13 Jbeta primers, the PCR was carried out. Profiling relied on immunoSEQ multiplex PCR, and the TCRdb table lists in-frame clones only, not all of them. The sample gives some 66,000 clones, approximately 75% of which show up once; approximately 7.6% is in the top ten. The CDR3 runs 15 residues. In germline, CDR1 is MNHNY, CDR2 SVGAGI (reference sequence). V was shortened by 7 bases and J by 0 bases, with 10 bases between the two germline ends. The rearrangement joins TRBV6-6 to TRBJ2-6, with D uncertain. The sample taken for sequencing was PBMCs. This receptor was taken from a man aged 55 to 70 in good health and CMV-seropositive. The CDR3 sequence is CASNSQYSGANVLTF. The CDR3 nucleotides read TGTGCCAGCAACAGTCAATACTCTGGGGCCAACGTCCTGACTTTC.